This T cell receptor (beta chain) was observed in a study of blood T cells in healthy people across ages. Germline values: CDR1 SQVTM, CDR2 ANQGSEA. The CDR3 is 13 residues long. Trimming took off 2 bases at V and 6 bases at J, with 13 bases between the two ends. Primers used in a second PCR of about 7 to 11 cycles were a sample-barcoded 5' primer and a J-beta primer mix. Each CDR3 protein gets one entry after TCRdb re-called the 5' RACE reads with MiXCR. Found here are 550,000 to 750,000 distinct CDR3 sequences, around 20% of them singletons; the top ten hold 3.5% to 4%. Per individual sample, total RNA of at least 5.5 micrograms was extracted. This clonotype was observed a few times.

The V gene is TRBV29-1, the J gene TRBJ1-1; D not resolved. The receptor was derived from an older man in good health. Source material: blood. The CDR3 protein is CSVESSPGAEAFF. The CDR3 DNA reads TGCAGCGTTGAAAGCTCCCCTGGGGCTGAAGCTTTCTTT.